One TCR beta chain is described in this entry. Random-hexamer reverse transcription was applied to about 0.45 to 1 ug RNA. TCRdb re-analysed the immunoSEQ multiplex PCR reads in MiXCR, keeping a single row per CDR3 protein. The repertoire holds over 120,000 distinct CDR3 sequences, with 94% as singletons. These data are taken from a study of CD8 T cells in Susac syndrome. The specimen sequenced was CD4+ T cells from PBMCs. The clonotype originates from a human donor in good health.

The CDR3 DNA follows: TGTGCCAGCAGCTTAGCGTCGGAGGTAAGGGGTCACAATGAGCAGTTCTTC. Its translation is CASSLASEVRGHNEQFF. The chain is built from TRBV7-9 and TRBJ2-1, with D perhaps matching TRBD1 or TRBD2 (5 bases each). V shed 0 bases and J shed 5 bases, with 17 bases lying between them. The CDR3 contains 17 residues. The V gene's germline CDR1 is SEHNR and CDR2 FQNEAQ (reference sequence).